This T cell receptor beta chain was obtained from a study of blood T cell repertoires in COVID-19. Study at large: PBMCs, B-cell-depleted T cells, or T cells provided the cDNA or gDNA that made up the material.

Profiling relied on immunoSEQ multiplex PCR, and the TCRdb table lists in-frame clones only, not all of them. The data contain nearly 70,000 clones, 70% to 90% of them seen just once; the ten biggest clones take up roughly 3.1%. The source is a woman aged 45-65 years with COVID-19, enrolled during active disease. Sequenced material: peripheral blood.

In DNA, the CDR3 is TGTGCCAGCAGCTTGGACTCGAGCGAGCAGTACTTC. Protein product: CASSLDSSEQYF. J is TRBJ2-7 and V is TRBV5-4; no firm D call. V was pared by 0 bases and J by 6 bases, with 7 bases between. CDR1 is SGHNT, CDR2 YYREEE, per germline (reference sequence). The CDR3 is 12 amino acids.